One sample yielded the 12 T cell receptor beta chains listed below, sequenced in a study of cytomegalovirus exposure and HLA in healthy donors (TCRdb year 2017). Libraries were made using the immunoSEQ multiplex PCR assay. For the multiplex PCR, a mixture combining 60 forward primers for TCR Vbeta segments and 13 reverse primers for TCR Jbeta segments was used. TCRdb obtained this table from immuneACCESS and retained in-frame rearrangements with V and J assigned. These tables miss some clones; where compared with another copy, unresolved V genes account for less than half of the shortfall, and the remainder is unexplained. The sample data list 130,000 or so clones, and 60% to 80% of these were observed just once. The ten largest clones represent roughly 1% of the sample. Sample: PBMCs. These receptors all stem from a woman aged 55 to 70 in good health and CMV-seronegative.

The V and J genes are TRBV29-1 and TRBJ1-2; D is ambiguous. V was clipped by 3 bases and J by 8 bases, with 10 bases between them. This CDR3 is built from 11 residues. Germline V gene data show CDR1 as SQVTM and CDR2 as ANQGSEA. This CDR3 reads CSVEEAEGYTF. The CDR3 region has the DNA TGCAGCGTTGAGGAGGCCGAAGGCTACACCTTC.

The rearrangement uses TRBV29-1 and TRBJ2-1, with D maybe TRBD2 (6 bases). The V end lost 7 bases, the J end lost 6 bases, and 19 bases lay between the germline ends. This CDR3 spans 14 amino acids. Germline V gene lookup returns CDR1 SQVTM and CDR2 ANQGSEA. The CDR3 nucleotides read TGCAGCGCCAAAGGGACTTCCGCAGTCAATGAGCAGTTCTTC. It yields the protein CSAKGTSAVNEQFF.

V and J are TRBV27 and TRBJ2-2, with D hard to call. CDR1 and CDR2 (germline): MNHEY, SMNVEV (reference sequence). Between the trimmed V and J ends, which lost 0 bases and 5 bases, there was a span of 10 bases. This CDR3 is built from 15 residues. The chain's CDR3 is CASSLSRVLTGELFF. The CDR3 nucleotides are TGTGCCAGCAGTTTATCGCGAGTCCTTACCGGGGAGCTGTTTTTT.

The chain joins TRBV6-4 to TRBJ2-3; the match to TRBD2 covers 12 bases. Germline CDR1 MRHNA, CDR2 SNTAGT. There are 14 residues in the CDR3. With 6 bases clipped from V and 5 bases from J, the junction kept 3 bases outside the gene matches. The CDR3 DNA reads TGTGCCAGCAGCCGGACTAGCGGGAAAGATACGCAGTATTTT. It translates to CASSRTSGKDTQYF.

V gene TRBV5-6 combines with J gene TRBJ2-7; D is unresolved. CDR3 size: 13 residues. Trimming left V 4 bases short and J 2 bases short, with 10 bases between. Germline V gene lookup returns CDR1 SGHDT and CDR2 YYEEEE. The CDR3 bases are TGTGCCAGCAGCCGAAGACGGGCCTACGAGCAGTACTTC. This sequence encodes CASSRRRAYEQYF.

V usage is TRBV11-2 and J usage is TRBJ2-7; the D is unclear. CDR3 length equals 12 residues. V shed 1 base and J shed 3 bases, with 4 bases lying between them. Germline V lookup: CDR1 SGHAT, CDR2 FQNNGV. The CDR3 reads CASSLAGYEQYF. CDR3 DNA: TGTGCCAGCAGCTTAGCAGGCTACGAGCAGTACTTC.

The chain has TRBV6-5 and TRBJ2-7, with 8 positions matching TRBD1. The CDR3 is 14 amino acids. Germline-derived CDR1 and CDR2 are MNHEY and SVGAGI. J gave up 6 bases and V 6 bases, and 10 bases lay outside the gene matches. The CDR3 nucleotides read TGTGCCAGCAGAGGGACAGGCCAACCCTGCGAGCAGTACTTC. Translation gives CASRGTGQPCEQYF.

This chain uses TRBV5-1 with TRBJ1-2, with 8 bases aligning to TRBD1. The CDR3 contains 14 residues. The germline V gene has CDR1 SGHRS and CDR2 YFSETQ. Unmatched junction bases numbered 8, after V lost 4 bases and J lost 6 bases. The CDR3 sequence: CASSPGTGGNGYTF. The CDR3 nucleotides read TGCGCCAGCAGCCCGGGGACAGGCGGAAATGGCTACACCTTC.

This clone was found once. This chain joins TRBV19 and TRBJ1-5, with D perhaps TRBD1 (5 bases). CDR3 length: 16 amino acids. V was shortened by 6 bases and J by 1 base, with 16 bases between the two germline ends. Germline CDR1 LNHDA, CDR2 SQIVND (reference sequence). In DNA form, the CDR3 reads TGTGCCAGTAGAAATGAAGGGGCGGCAAGCAATCAGCCCCAGCATTTT. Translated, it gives CASRNEGAASNQPQHF.

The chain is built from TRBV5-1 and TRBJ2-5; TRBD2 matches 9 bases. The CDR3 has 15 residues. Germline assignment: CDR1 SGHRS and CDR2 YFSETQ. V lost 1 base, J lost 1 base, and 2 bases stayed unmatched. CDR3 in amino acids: CASSLLAGPQETQYF. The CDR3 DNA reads TGCGCCAGCAGCTTGCTAGCGGGACCCCAAGAGACCCAGTACTTC.

The CDR3 reads CASSETGVFSPLHF. Here the CDR3 DNA reads TGTGCCAGCAGTGAGACAGGGGTTTTTTCACCCCTCCACTTT. V and J are TRBV6-1 and TRBJ1-6; 8 nucleotides match TRBD1. V lost 3 bases and J lost 9; bases outside the gene matches: 4. The CDR3 consists of 14 residues. Germline assignment: CDR1 MNHNS and CDR2 SASEGT.

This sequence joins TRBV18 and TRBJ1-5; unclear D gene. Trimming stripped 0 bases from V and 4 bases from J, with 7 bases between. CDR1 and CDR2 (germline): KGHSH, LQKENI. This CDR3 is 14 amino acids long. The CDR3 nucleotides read TGTGCCAGCTCACCACCGCAGGTAAATCAGCCCCAGCATTTT. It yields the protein CASSPPQVNQPQHF.